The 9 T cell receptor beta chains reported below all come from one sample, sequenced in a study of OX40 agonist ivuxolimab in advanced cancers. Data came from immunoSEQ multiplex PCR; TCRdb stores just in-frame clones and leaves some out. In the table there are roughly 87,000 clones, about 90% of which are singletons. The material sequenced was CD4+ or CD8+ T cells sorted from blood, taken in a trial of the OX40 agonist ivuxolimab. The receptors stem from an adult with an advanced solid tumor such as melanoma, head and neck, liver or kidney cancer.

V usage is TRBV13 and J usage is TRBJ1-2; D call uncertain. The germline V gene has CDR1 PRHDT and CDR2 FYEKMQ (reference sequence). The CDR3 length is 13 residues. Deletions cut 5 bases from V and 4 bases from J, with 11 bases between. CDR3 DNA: TGTGCCAGCAGCCCCGGACGGATCTATGGCTACACCTTC. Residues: CASSPGRIYGYTF.

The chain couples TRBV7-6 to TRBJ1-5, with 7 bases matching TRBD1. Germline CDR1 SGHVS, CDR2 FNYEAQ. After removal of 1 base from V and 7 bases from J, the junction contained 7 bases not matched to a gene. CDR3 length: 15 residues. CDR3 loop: CASSLEQGIRQPQHF. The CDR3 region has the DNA TGTGCCAGCAGCTTAGAACAGGGGATCAGGCAGCCCCAGCATTTT.

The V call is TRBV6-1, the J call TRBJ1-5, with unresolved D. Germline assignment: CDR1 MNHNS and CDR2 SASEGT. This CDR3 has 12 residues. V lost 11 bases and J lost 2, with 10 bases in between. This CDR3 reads CAGSIGNQPQHF. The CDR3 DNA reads TGTGCCGGATCTATTGGCAATCAGCCCCAGCATTTT.

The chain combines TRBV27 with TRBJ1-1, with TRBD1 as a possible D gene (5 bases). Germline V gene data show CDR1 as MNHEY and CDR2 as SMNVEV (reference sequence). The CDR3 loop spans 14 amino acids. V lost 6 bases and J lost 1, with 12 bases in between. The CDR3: CASRTLGGNTEAFF. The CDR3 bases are TGTGCCAGCAGAACCCTTGGGGGGAACACTGAAGCTTTCTTT.

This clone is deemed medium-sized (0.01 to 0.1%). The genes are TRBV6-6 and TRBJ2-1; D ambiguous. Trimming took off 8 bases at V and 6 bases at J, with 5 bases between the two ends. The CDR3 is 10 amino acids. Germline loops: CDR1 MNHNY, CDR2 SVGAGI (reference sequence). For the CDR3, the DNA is TGTGCCAGCGGTATCAATGAGCAGTTCTTC. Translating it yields CASGINEQFF.

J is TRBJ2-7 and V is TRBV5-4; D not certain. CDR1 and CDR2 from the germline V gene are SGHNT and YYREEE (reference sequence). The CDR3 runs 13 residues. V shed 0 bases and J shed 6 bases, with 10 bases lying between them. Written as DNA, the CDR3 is TGTGCCAGCAGCTTGGCTCCCCCGCTCGAGCAGTACTTC. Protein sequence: CASSLAPPLEQYF.

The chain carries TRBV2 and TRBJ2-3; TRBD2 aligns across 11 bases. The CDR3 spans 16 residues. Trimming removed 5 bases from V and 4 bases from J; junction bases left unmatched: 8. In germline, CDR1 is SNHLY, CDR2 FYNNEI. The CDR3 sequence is CASSSVAGGFADTQYF. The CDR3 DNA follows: TGTGCCAGCAGTTCCGTAGCGGGGGGGTTCGCAGATACGCAGTATTTT.

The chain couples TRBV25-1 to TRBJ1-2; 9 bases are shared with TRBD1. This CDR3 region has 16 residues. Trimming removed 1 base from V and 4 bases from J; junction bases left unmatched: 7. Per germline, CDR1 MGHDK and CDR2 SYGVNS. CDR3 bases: TGTGCCAGCAGTGAATCTCCGGGACAGGGAGTCTATGGCTACACCTTC. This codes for CASSESPGQGVYGYTF.

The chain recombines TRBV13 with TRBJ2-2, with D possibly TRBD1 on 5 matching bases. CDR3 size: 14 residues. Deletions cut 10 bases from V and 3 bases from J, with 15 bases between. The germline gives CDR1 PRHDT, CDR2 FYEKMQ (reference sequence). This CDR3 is CATNQGQHTGELFF. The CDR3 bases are TGTGCCACCAATCAGGGTCAGCACACCGGGGAGCTGTTTTTT.